This TCR beta chain appears in the sequencing data of a study of cytomegalovirus exposure and HLA in healthy donors. Across the study: In a later analysis, it was reported that the approximately 120 validation repertoires had been produced on the same platform as the 670 or so repertoires belonging to the first cohort.

Data came from immunoSEQ multiplex PCR; TCRdb stores just in-frame clones and leaves some out. This repertoire shows about 160,000 clones, roughly nine tenths found once; its top ten account for 3% to 3.5%. Study-level findings and limits: A list of around 150 TCR beta chains associated with cytomegalovirus was given. That first-cohort TCR clusters tended to co-occur in the roughly 130 validation repertoires was found in a later analysis.

Per germline, CDR1 KGHSH and CDR2 LQKENI. The CDR3 has 17 residues. The ends lost 3 bases at V and 1 base at J; junction bases unmatched: 7. Remarks on this clone: The antigen is not known.

The source of this sequence is a woman aged 18-29 years in good health and CMV-seropositive. This chain joins TRBV18 and TRBJ2-5, with 11 bases aligning to TRBD2. Sequencing was performed on PBMCs. In DNA form, the CDR3 reads TGTGCCAGCTCACCCCCCGGGACTAGCGGATTCCAAGAGACCCAGTACTTC. Translating gives CASSPPGTSGFQETQYF.